The 25 T cell receptor beta chains presented below share a single source sample, sequenced in a study of cytomegalovirus exposure and HLA in healthy donors. The PCR contained 60 Vbeta and 13 Jbeta primers. Some clones are missing from TCRdb's copy, which holds only in-frame ones; the method was immunoSEQ multiplex PCR. The sample shows some 150,000 clones, approximately 88% of them seen only once. Sequencing was carried out using PBMCs. All receptors derive from a woman younger than 35 in good health and CMV-seronegative.

The chain employs TRBV30 and TRBJ2-1, with 14 bases identical to TRBD2. The CDR3 has 16 residues. CDR1 is GTSNPN, CDR2 SVGIG, per germline (reference sequence). The V gene end was trimmed by 2 bases and the J gene end by 12 bases; junction bases not matched to a gene: 12. In nucleotides, the CDR3 is TGTGCCTGGAGTCGAGATTTGACTAGCGGGGGGGCCGGGCAGTTCTTC. This codes for CAWSRDLTSGGAGQFF.

V gene TRBV27 combines with J gene TRBJ2-7; D unresolved. Germline lookup yields CDR1 MNHEY and CDR2 SMNVEV (reference sequence). The CDR3 totals 14 residues. The V end lost 5 bases, the J end lost 2 bases, and 13 bases lay between the germline ends. For the CDR3, the DNA is TGTGCCAGCAGTGCCACGACGGAGACCTACGAGCAGTACTTC. Protein sequence: CASSATTETYEQYF.

The chain couples TRBV5-1 to TRBJ2-2; 10 nucleotides line up with TRBD2. The germline V gene has CDR1 SGHRS and CDR2 YFSETQ. J was trimmed by 7 bases and V by 4 bases; bases with no gene match: 13. CDR3 size: 17 residues. CDR3 residues: CASSPQAAGGPVGELFF. The DNA of the CDR3 is TGCGCCAGCAGCCCCCAGGCAGCGGGGGGGCCAGTCGGGGAGCTGTTTTTT.

V gene TRBV2 combines with J gene TRBJ1-1, with 10 nucleotides matching TRBD1. This CDR3 is built from 13 residues. Germline V gives CDR1 SNHLY, CDR2 FYNNEI. V trimming: 6 bases; J trimming: 7 bases; junction bases outside the gene matches: 5. The CDR3 here is CASSGGQGLEAFF. CDR3 bases: TGTGCCAGCAGCGGGGGACAGGGGCTTGAAGCTTTCTTT.

This chain links TRBV2 with TRBJ1-5; weak D call: TRBD1 (6 bases). The CDR3 runs to 14 residues. Germline loops: CDR1 SNHLY, CDR2 FYNNEI. Trimming pared 6 bases from V and 3 bases from J, leaving 12 bases between. In DNA form, the CDR3 reads TGTGCCAGCAGGGCGAGACAGGCCAATCAGCCCCAGCATTTT. Amino acid sequence: CASRARQANQPQHF.

The V call is TRBV25-1, the J call TRBJ2-3; a possible D gene is TRBD1 (6 bases). CDR3 length: 14 amino acids. The V gene lost 3 bases and the J gene lost 6 bases, with 13 bases spanning the gap. From germline, CDR1 is MGHDK and CDR2 SYGVNS. CDR3 DNA: TGTGCCAGCAGTGACACTAAAAGGGGGGATACGCAGTATTTT. Its translation is CASSDTKRGDTQYF. Together with reference TRBV25-1 and TRBJ2-3, the CDR3 gives the full variable domain: EADIYQTPRYLVIGTGKKITLECSQTMGHDKMYWYQQDPGMELHLIHYSYGVNSTEKGDLSSESTVSRIRTEHFPLTLESARPSHTSQYLCASSDTKRGDTQYFGPGTRLTVL.

The V call is TRBV5-6, the J call TRBJ2-7; D gene ambiguous. The germline V gene has CDR1 SGHDT and CDR2 YYEEEE. Trimming removed 3 bases from V and 5 bases from J, with 6 bases in between. This CDR3 region has 11 residues. The CDR3 DNA reads as TGTGCCAGCAGCTACACAAACGAGCAGTACTTC. Translation gives CASSYTNEQYF.

The CDR3 DNA reads as TGTGCCAGCACCACAGGGGGCTCCACCGGGGAGCTGTTTTTT. The encoded protein is CASTTGGSTGELFF. This sequence joins TRBV6-1 and TRBJ2-2, with TRBD1 matching 9 bases. Germline lookup yields CDR1 MNHNS and CDR2 SASEGT. The CDR3 has 14 amino acids. V gave up 7 bases and J gave up 4 bases; unmatched junction bases: 4.

The chain employs TRBV7-9 and TRBJ2-2, with a tentative D call TRBD2 (5 bases). CDR1 is SEHNR and CDR2 is FQNEAQ in the germline V gene (reference sequence). The CDR3 has 15 amino acids. Trimming removed 6 bases at V and 1 base at J, with 12 bases between. CDR3 bases: TGTGCCAGCAGTTACGCCGGACTGAACACCGGGGAGCTGTTTTTT. Protein sequence: CASSYAGLNTGELFF. The full variable domain, its missing parts supplied by reference TRBV7-9 and TRBJ2-2, is DTGVSQNPRHKITKRGQNVTFRCDPISEHNRLYWYRQTLGQGPEFLTYFQNEAQLEKSRLLSDRFSAERPKGSFSTLEIQRTEQGDSAMYLCASSYAGLNTGELFFGEGSRLTVL.

The chain uses TRBV2 and TRBJ1-5, with D possibly being TRBD1 (6 bases). V was pared by 5 bases and J by 5 bases, with 13 bases between. The CDR3 extends over 14 amino acids. Germline loops: CDR1 SNHLY, CDR2 FYNNEI. CDR3 sequence: CASSYRDIDQPQHF. The CDR3 coding sequence is TGTGCCAGCAGTTACCGGGACATTGATCAGCCCCAGCATTTT.

In its sample, this clone was seen a few times. The CDR3 DNA follows: TGCAGCGTTTCGAACGGGGGGGACACTGAAGCTTTCTTT. Protein: CSVSNGGDTEAFF. This chain joins TRBV29-1 and TRBJ1-1; a weak D match, TRBD1 (5 bases). V lost 5 bases, J lost 3 bases, and 13 bases lay in between. Germline V gene lookup returns CDR1 SQVTM and CDR2 ANQGSEA. The CDR3 length is 13 residues. Variable domain in full (rest from reference TRBV29-1 and TRBJ1-1): SAVISQKPSRDICQRGTSLTIQCQVDSQVTMMFWYRQQPGQSLTLIATANQGSEATYESGFVIDKFPISRPNLTFSTLTVSNMSPEDSSIYLCSVSNGGDTEAFFGQGTRLTVV.

The chain couples TRBV5-1 to TRBJ1-5, with unresolved D. Germline V gene sequence: CDR1 SGHRS, CDR2 YFSETQ. V lost 8 bases to trimming and J lost 2 bases, with 11 bases between them. This CDR3 contains 13 residues. The CDR3 loop reads CASSEDGNQPQHF. As DNA, the CDR3 is TGCGCCAGTTCGGAGGACGGCAATCAGCCCCAGCATTTT.

This clone was found once. V usage is TRBV19 and J usage is TRBJ1-2; D not certain. CDR1 is LNHDA and CDR2 is SQIVND in the germline V gene (reference sequence). The CDR3 extends over 11 amino acids. V lost 3 bases to trimming and J lost 10 bases, with 9 bases between them. CDR3: CASSIMSLYTF. Here the CDR3 DNA reads TGTGCCAGTAGTATCATGTCACTCTACACCTTC.

The chain is built from TRBV13 and TRBJ2-2, with 11 positions matching TRBD2. The J segment lost 2 bases and the V segment lost 2 bases, leaving 4 bases of the junction unmatched. From germline, CDR1 is PRHDT and CDR2 FYEKMQ (reference sequence). The CDR3 runs to 17 residues. CDR3: CASSLTSGGSNTGELFF. The CDR3 DNA follows: TGTGCCAGCAGCTTAACTAGCGGGGGTTCAAACACCGGGGAGCTGTTTTTT.

The V gene is TRBV13, the J gene TRBJ2-7; D is possibly TRBD1 (6 bases). The length of the CDR3 is 19 residues. Germline assignment: CDR1 PRHDT and CDR2 FYEKMQ (reference sequence). V lost 3 bases to trimming and J lost 1 base, with 25 bases between them. CDR3 coding DNA: TGTGCCAGCAGCTTGTCCCCCGCTAAGATCCAGGGGCCATCCTACGAGCAGTACTTC. It translates to CASSLSPAKIQGPSYEQYF.

This chain connects TRBV2 to TRBJ1-2, with 10 bases fitting TRBD1. Germline loops: CDR1 SNHLY, CDR2 FYNNEI. V lost 10 bases, J lost 4 bases, and 6 bases stayed unmatched. The CDR3 is 13 residues long. In DNA form, the CDR3 reads TGTGCCAACCGACAGGGGGCAGGCTATGGCTACACCTTC. It specifies CANRQGAGYGYTF.

J is TRBJ2-7 and V is TRBV29-1; D possibly corresponds to TRBD2 (5 bases). The length of the CDR3 is 14 residues. The V gene lost 2 bases and the J gene lost 2 bases, with 13 bases spanning the gap. Germline lookup yields CDR1 SQVTM and CDR2 ANQGSEA. CDR3 loop: CSVELSSGPYEQYF. The CDR3 nucleotides read TGCAGCGTTGAATTGTCCAGCGGTCCCTACGAGCAGTACTTC.

The rearrangement links TRBV11-1 to TRBJ1-4; D is unresolved. Germline CDR1 and CDR2: SGHAT and FQDESV (reference sequence). Trimming cost V 4 bases and J 14 bases, with 20 bases left between them. There are 14 residues in the CDR3. The CDR3 reads CASSSPSRGARLFF. The CDR3 nucleotides are TGTGCCAGCAGCTCCCCTAGTCGAGGCGCCCGGCTGTTTTTT.

V is TRBV11-2 and J is TRBJ1-4; D gene unclear. Trimming took 3 bases from V and 2 from J, leaving 4 bases between them. Per the germline V gene, CDR1 is SGHAT and CDR2 is FQNNGV. This CDR3 comprises 13 residues. The CDR3 coding sequence is TGTGCCAGCAGCTTTTCTACTAATGAAAAACTGTTTTTT. This translates into CASSFSTNEKLFF.

This clone was seen only a few times. This chain joins TRBV2 and TRBJ2-7; weak D call: TRBD1 (6 bases). This CDR3 spans 14 amino acids. V dropped 1 base and J dropped 3 bases, with 10 bases sitting between them. Germline V gene data show CDR1 as SNHLY and CDR2 as FYNNEI. The DNA of the CDR3 is TGTGCCAGCAGTGAAGGGCAGGGGTACTACGAGCAGTACTTC. This codes for CASSEGQGYYEQYF.

The rearrangement uses TRBV7-9 and TRBJ1-1; the D is unclear. Trimming took off 1 base at V and 5 bases at J, with 23 bases between the two ends. The CDR3 loop spans 18 amino acids. From germline, CDR1 is SEHNR and CDR2 FQNEAQ (reference sequence). CDR3 protein: CASSLVLLRDTEFTEAFF. For the CDR3, the DNA is TGTGCCAGCAGCTTAGTTTTGCTTCGCGACACCGAATTTACTGAAGCTTTCTTT.

The J gene is TRBJ1-2, the V gene TRBV19; D call uncertain. V was clipped by 6 bases and J by 4 bases, with 12 bases between them. Germline V gene data show CDR1 as LNHDA and CDR2 as SQIVND (reference sequence). The CDR3 runs 13 residues. The CDR3: CASSLSNSYGYTF. The DNA of the CDR3 is TGTGCCAGTAGCCTTTCAAACAGCTATGGCTACACCTTC. The variable domain in full, with the rest retrieved from reference TRBV19 and TRBJ1-2, is DGGITQSPKYLFRKEGQNVTLSCEQNLNHDAMYWYRQDPGQGLRLIYYSQIVNDFQKGDIAEGYSVSREKKESFPLTVTSAQKNPTAFYLCASSLSNSYGYTFGSGTRLTVV.

The V call is TRBV5-1, the J call TRBJ2-5; 9 bases agree with TRBD1. Judging by the DNA end, TRBJ2-7 fits better; the J call may be wrong. The CDR3 has 14 residues. Germline assignment: CDR1 SGHRS and CDR2 YFSETQ. This CDR3 reads CASSWGQGDYEQYF. The CDR3 DNA reads TGCGCCAGCAGCTGGGGACAGGGAGACTACGAGCAGTACTTC.

The rearrangement uses TRBV2 and TRBJ1-4; unclear D gene. The germline V and J ends were trimmed by 3 bases and 2 bases, with 10 bases remaining between them. The CDR3 length is 15 residues. The germline CDR1 and CDR2 sequences are SNHLY and FYNNEI. CDR3 coding DNA: TGTGCCAGCAGTGAGTCTCGGCGGACTAATGAAAAACTGTTTTTT. Its translation: CASSESRRTNEKLFF.

This chain links TRBV28 with TRBJ2-7; D might be TRBD1 (5 bases). CDR1 and CDR2 from the germline V gene are MDHEN and SYDVKM. The ends were cut back, 6 bases at V and 3 bases at J, with 9 bases in the middle. CDR3 size: 12 residues. The DNA of the CDR3 is TGTGCCAGCAGAACAGGAAACTACGAGCAGTACTTC. It codes for CASRTGNYEQYF.